These 4 T cell receptor beta chains were sequenced from one sample in a study of radiation and T cells in renal cell carcinoma. The treatment is: treatment-naive control, cytoreductive nephrectomy. Data came from immunoSEQ multiplex PCR; TCRdb stores just in-frame clones and leaves some out. This table holds some 14,000 clones, around 57% found once. The source was tumor tissue, collected from a patient whose treatment was nephrectomy without radiotherapy. The receptors originated from a man over 45 with renal cell carcinoma.

The CDR3 DNA reads TGTGCCAGCTCTCCCCAAGGCGCCTACGAGCAGTACTTC. It codes for CASSPQGAYEQYF. The chain joins TRBV18 to TRBJ2-7; D is unresolved. CDR3 length equals 13 residues. Trimming removed 6 bases at V and 2 bases at J, with 11 bases between. CDR1 is KGHSH and CDR2 is LQKENI in the germline V gene.

Sample share makes this clone medium-sized. The chain couples TRBV6-6 to TRBJ1-5; D gene unclear. V was cut by 2 bases and J by 1 base, with 9 bases left in between. This CDR3 has 15 residues. Germline CDR1 and CDR2: MNHNY and SVGAGI (reference sequence). CDR3 bases: TGTGCCAGCAGTTACGGGCGGGCGAGCAATCAGCCCCAGCATTTT. This encodes CASSYGRASNQPQHF.

In this sample, this clone is large. The V call is TRBV6-5, the J call TRBJ2-7; no clear D. Trimming cost V 5 bases and J 3 bases, with 14 bases left between them. This CDR3 comprises 14 residues. Germline V CDR1 and CDR2: MNHEY, SVGAGI. The DNA for the CDR3 is TGTGCCAGCAGTAAGAAGTTTAAGAGCTACGAGCAGTACTTC. Translated: CASSKKFKSYEQYF.

This clone was counted once. The chain combines TRBV6-5 with TRBJ2-1; D possibly matches TRBD1 or TRBD2 (5 bases each). V was cut by 1 base and J by 9 bases, with 19 bases left in between. This CDR3 has 16 amino acids. Looked up from germline, CDR1 is MNHEY and CDR2 is SVGAGI. CDR3 residues: CASSYLAAGGGSEQFF. Written as DNA, the CDR3 is TGTGCCAGCAGTTACTTGGCCGCGGGTGGGGGTTCTGAGCAGTTCTTC.